What follows are 11 T cell receptor beta chains derived from one specimen sequenced in a study of blood T cell repertoires in COVID-19 (dated by TCRdb to 2018 to 2021). Library prep was done by the immunoSEQ multiplex PCR assay. TCRdb re-hosts the immuneACCESS table, in-frame sequences only. Its copies lack some clones; in the studies checked, an unresolved V gene accounts for under half of them, and the cause for the rest is not known. This sample is represented by about 200,000 clones; around four fifths of them were singletons. Clones ranked in the top ten supply approximately 0.97% of the sample. Sequencing was performed on peripheral blood. The receptor set was obtained from a man in his 60s with COVID-19, enrolled during active disease.

V and J are TRBV2 and TRBJ1-1; D unclear. Trimming removed 4 bases at V and 3 bases at J, with 12 bases between. CDR1 is SNHLY, CDR2 FYNNEI, per germline. The CDR3 spans 14 residues. The chain's CDR3 is CASSGRSMDTEAFF. CDR3 nucleotide sequence: TGTGCCAGCAGTGGCAGGTCTATGGACACTGAAGCTTTCTTT. The full variable domain, with the rest looked up from reference TRBV2 and TRBJ1-1, is EPEVTQTPSHQVTQMGQEVILRCVPISNHLYFYWYRQILGQKVEFLVSFYNNEISEKSEIFDDQFSVERPDGSNFTLKIRSTKLEDSAMYFCASSGRSMDTEAFFGQGTRLTVV.

The chain recombines TRBV19 with TRBJ1-5; 8 bases match TRBD1. The CDR3 covers 14 residues. CDR1 is LNHDA and CDR2 is SQIVND in the germline V gene (reference sequence). The V segment lost 5 bases and the J segment 6 bases; nucleotides outside the gene matches: 6. The chain's CDR3 is CASSFGQGSQPQHF. The CDR3 DNA reads as TGTGCCAGTAGTTTCGGACAGGGAAGTCAGCCCCAGCATTTT.

The chain has TRBV24-1 and TRBJ2-3, with 8 bases fitting TRBD2. CDR1 KGHDR and CDR2 SFDVKD come from the germline V gene. The CDR3 totals 14 residues. The ends lost 6 bases at V and 2 bases at J; junction bases unmatched: 3. Written as DNA, the CDR3 is TGTGCCACCAGTTCCGGGAGGGTCACAGATACGCAGTATTTT. This sequence encodes CATSSGRVTDTQYF.

This clone was recorded once. This chain joins TRBV6-6 and TRBJ1-5, with D uncertain. Germline V lookup: CDR1 MNHNY, CDR2 SVGAGI (reference sequence). With 5 bases removed from V and 4 bases from J, the gap between germline ends came to 6 bases. The length of the CDR3 is 12 residues. Here the CDR3 DNA reads TGTGCCAGCAGTCGCCAGAATCAGCCCCAGCATTTT. Protein sequence: CASSRQNQPQHF.

The rearrangement links TRBV7-7 to TRBJ2-3, with 10 nucleotides matching TRBD1. The germline CDR1 and CDR2 sequences are SSHAT and FNYEAQ (reference sequence). Trimming cost V 1 base and J 4 bases; bases outside gene matches: 2. The CDR3 is made up of 15 amino acids. The CDR3, as DNA: TGTGCCAGCAGCTTAGGGGGGACAGGGGCAGATACGCAGTATTTT. This encodes CASSLGGTGADTQYF. The full variable domain, in which reference TRBV7-7 and TRBJ2-3 provide the parts outside the CDR3, is GAGVSQSPRYKVTKRGQDVTLRCDPISSHATLYWYQQALGQGPEFLTYFNYEAQPDKSGLPSDRFSAERPEGSISTLTIQRTEQRDSAMYRCASSLGGTGADTQYFGPGTRLTVL.

V usage is TRBV9 and J usage is TRBJ2-1, with 7 bases lining up with TRBD1. The CDR3 spans 15 residues. Germline CDR1 reads SGDLS; CDR2 reads YYNGEE. J gave up 3 bases and V 9 bases, and 12 bases lay outside the gene matches. CDR3 DNA: TGTGCCACTTCGCCTGGGACAGCGAGCTACAATGAGCAGTTCTTC. Protein: CATSPGTASYNEQFF.

The V gene is TRBV6-5, the J gene TRBJ1-2, with 9 bases matching TRBD1. Germline V lookup: CDR1 MNHEY, CDR2 SVGAGI. The J segment lost 4 bases and the V segment lost 8 bases, leaving 8 bases of the junction unmatched. The CDR3 totals 14 residues. CDR3 bases: TGTGCCAGCTCTACAGGGGGCGATTTCTATGGCTACACCTTC. Its translation is CASSTGGDFYGYTF.

This clone was seen just once. The CDR3 is CASSPRTPRRPDTQYF. In nucleotides, the CDR3 is TGTGCCAGCAGCCCTAGAACTCCTAGAAGGCCAGATACGCAGTATTTT. The V and J genes are TRBV3-1 (or the pseudogene TRBV3-2) and TRBJ2-3, with no clear D. With 4 bases removed from V and 4 bases from J, the gap between germline ends came to 18 bases. The CDR3 covers 16 residues. Germline CDR1 reads LGHDT; CDR2 reads YNNKEL (reference sequence).

The J gene is TRBJ2-4, the V gene TRBV5-4; D perhaps matches TRBD1 (6 bases). The CDR3 is 16 amino acids. CDR1 is SGHNT, CDR2 YYREEE, per germline (reference sequence). Trimming left V 2 bases short and J 3 bases short, with 15 bases between. For the CDR3, the DNA is TGTGCCAGCAGCTTCTACAGGGAATTGGACAAAAACATTCAGTACTTC. Its protein is CASSFYRELDKNIQYF.

This clone turned up a few times. The rearrangement uses TRBV12-3 or TRBV12-4 and TRBJ1-1; no definite D call. The CDR3 consists of 13 residues. V lost 3 bases, J lost 10 bases, and 15 bases lay in between. CDR3 nucleotides: TGTGCCAGCAGTTTGGACTCACGGCGGGGAGCTTTCTTT. Residues: CASSLDSRRGAFF.

The count of this clone is one. This chain links TRBV10-3 with TRBJ2-7, with TRBD1 identical over 10 bases. This CDR3 has 13 amino acids. Per germline, CDR1 ENHRY and CDR2 SYGVKD. The CDR3: CATQPGTGVEQYF. The CDR3 coding sequence is TGTGCTACCCAACCAGGGACAGGGGTGGAGCAGTACTTC.